This T cell receptor beta chain was sequenced during a study of cytomegalovirus exposure and HLA in healthy donors. This clone appeared a single time. PCR used 60 Vbeta primers and 13 Jbeta primers. Generated by immunoSEQ multiplex PCR, the TCRdb table keeps only in-frame clones and is missing some. The table includes tens of thousands of clones, about 90% detected once. This receptor was obtained from a middle-aged woman in good health and CMV-seropositive. Sequencing was done on a sample of PBMCs.

The CDR3 DNA sequence: TGTGCCAGCAGCTTAGGACGGACTAGCGGGGGGCCGGATGAGCAGTTCTTC. Translation: CASSLGRTSGGPDEQFF. The chain has TRBV7-2 and TRBJ2-1; TRBD2 agrees at 14 bases. V shed 1 base, J shed 8 bases, and the junction held 7 bases outside the gene matches. CDR1 SGHTA and CDR2 FQGNSA come from the germline V gene. This CDR3 has 17 amino acids. Filled out from reference TRBV7-2 and TRBJ2-1, the complete variable domain reads GAGVSQSPSNKVTEKGKDVELRCDPISGHTALYWYRQSLGQGLEFLIYFQGNSAPDKSGLPSDRFSAERTGGSVSTLTIQRTQQEDSAVYLCASSLGRTSGGPDEQFFGPGTRLTVL.